Listed below are T cell receptor beta chains from one sample, sequenced in a study of CD8+ T cells in alopecia areata. Sequencing used immunoSEQ multiplex PCR; TCRdb keeps in-frame clones, though not all of them. The profile covers under 300,000 clones, with roughly two thirds appearing a single time and approximately 1.2% taken by the ten largest. Source: CD4+ T cells sorted from blood, taken at week 0. The receptors shown here come from a human donor with alopecia areata. Both conserved end residues are part of each CDR3. The order of the fields is V gene, J gene, D gene, CDR3 length, clone size, CDR3 protein, CDR3 DNA. The D gene is left open where the match is weak. Not all rows give a size; the values are once, few, many and, for expanded clones, a class.

>TRBV29-1|TRBJ1-4|TRBD1|14|few
CSVGGQALNEKLFF
TGCAGCGTTGGAGGACAGGCGCTAAATGAAAAACTGTTTTTT
>TRBV15|TRBJ1-6|.|14|.
CATSRGSGVSPLHF
TGTGCCACCAGCAGAGGGTCAGGGGTTTCACCCCTCCACTTT
>TRBV9|TRBJ2-5|.|15|.
CASSVVSSGSAAQYF
TGTGCCAGCAGCGTAGTAAGTAGCGGATCTGCGGCCCAGTACTTC
>TRBV10-2|TRBJ2-7|TRBD2|13|few
CASRLAGGHEQYF
TGCGCCAGCAGGCTAGCGGGGGGGCACGAGCAGTACTTC
>TRBV13|TRBJ2-5|TRBD1|14|.
CASSSPGQGKTQYF
TGTGCCAGCAGCTCCCCCGGACAGGGGAAGACCCAGTACTTC
>TRBV13|TRBJ2-7|.|14|.
CASSGGGASYEQYF
TGTGCCAGCAGCGGAGGAGGGGCGAGCTACGAGCAGTACTTC
>TRBV30|TRBJ1-2|TRBD1|17|few
CAWSVSPPDRGPNGYTF
TGTGCCTGGAGTGTATCTCCCCCCGACAGGGGGCCCAATGGCTACACCTTC
>TRBV2|TRBJ1-5|.|14|.
CASADASGNQPQHF
TGTGCCAGCGCCGACGCGTCAGGCAATCAGCCCCAGCATTTT
>TRBV7-2|TRBJ2-3|.|14|.
CASSLRQVSDTQYF
TGTGCCAGCAGCCTCAGACAGGTCTCGGATACGCAGTATTTT
>TRBV7-9|TRBJ2-5|TRBD2|15|few
CASSLQLAGGETQYF
TGTGCCAGCAGCTTACAACTAGCGGGGGGAGAGACCCAGTACTTC
>TRBV29-1|TRBJ2-7|.|11|few
CSASIGWEQYF
TGCAGCGCCTCAATTGGGTGGGAGCAGTACTTC
>TRBV7-2|TRBJ1-1|TRBD1|14|.
CASSRTGLDTEAFF
TGTGCCAGCAGCCGGACAGGATTGGACACTGAAGCTTTCTTT
>TRBV29-1|TRBJ1-1|TRBD1|13|.
CSVPRQGYTEAFF
TGCAGCGTTCCCCGACAGGGTTACACTGAAGCTTTCTTT
>TRBV5-1|TRBJ2-7|.|14|.
CASSSEGSSYEQYF
TGCGCCAGCAGCTCGGAAGGATCCTCCTACGAGCAGTACTTC
>TRBV30|TRBJ2-5|.|11|many
CAWSQGETQYF
TGTGCCTGGAGTCAGGGAGAGACCCAGTACTTC
>TRBV27|TRBJ1-2|.|13|.
CASSRTADYGYTF
TGTGCCAGCAGTCGGACGGCGGACTATGGCTACACCTTC
>TRBV9|TRBJ1-1|.|12|.
CASSRGNTEAFF
TGTGCCAGCTCGCGGGGGAACACTGAAGCTTTCTTT
>TRBV27|TRBJ2-5|TRBD2|16|.
CASSLRRGALGETQYF
TGTGCCAGCAGTTTACGGCGGGGGGCCCTAGGAGAGACCCAGTACTTC
>TRBV30|TRBJ1-4|.|11|.
CAWRINEKLFF
TGTGCCTGGAGAATTAATGAAAAACTGTTTTTT
>TRBV29-1|TRBJ2-3|.|13|.
CSVEELVSDTQYF
TGCAGCGTTGAAGAGTTGGTATCAGATACGCAGTATTTT
>TRBV30|TRBJ1-5|TRBD1|14|.
CAYDRQGYGQPQHF
TGTGCCTACGACCGACAGGGGTATGGTCAGCCCCAGCATTTT
>TRBV27|TRBJ1-5|.|12|.
CATGQSNQPQHF
TGTGCCACCGGACAGAGCAATCAGCCCCAGCATTTT
>TRBV29-1|TRBJ1-2|.|12|.
CSVGQGDRGYTF
TGCAGCGTTGGTCAGGGAGATCGCGGCTACACCTTC
>TRBV7-9|TRBJ2-7|.|14|.
CASSPGRELYEQYF
TGTGCCAGCAGCCCTGGCAGGGAATTGTACGAGCAGTACTTC
>TRBV2|TRBJ1-5|.|15|few
CASSGGGAPGGPQHF
TGTGCCAGCAGTGGGGGTGGGGCTCCCGGCGGGCCCCAGCATTTT
>TRBV10-3|TRBJ2-2|.|15|.
CAIRSGTSNTGELFF
TGTGCCATCAGGTCCGGGACATCGAACACCGGGGAGCTGTTTTTT
>TRBV9|TRBJ1-6|.|15|few
CASSVAQQANSPLHF
TGTGCCAGCAGCGTAGCCCAACAGGCTAATTCACCCCTCCACTTT
>TRBV30|TRBJ1-1|.|13|.
CAWSGQDSTEAFF
TGTGCCTGGAGTGGGCAGGACTCTACTGAAGCTTTCTTT
>TRBV18|TRBJ1-2|TRBD1|15|once
CASSPRDSQSYGYTF
TGTGCCAGCTCACCCCGGGACAGCCAGTCCTATGGCTACACCTTC
>TRBV4-2|TRBJ2-5|.|15|.
CASSQEGGLQETQYF
TGTGCCAGCAGCCAAGAAGGGGGGCTCCAAGAGACCCAGTACTTC
>TRBV5-1|TRBJ2-5|.|13|.
CASSWGHQETQYF
TGCGCCAGCAGCTGGGGTCACCAAGAGACCCAGTACTTC
>TRBV6-5|TRBJ2-7|TRBD1|11|.
CASQRGPGQYF
TGTGCCAGCCAAAGGGGGCCGGGGCAGTACTTC
>TRBV18|TRBJ1-6|.|12|few
CASSPPAGPLHF
TGTGCCAGCTCACCACCGGCGGGACCCCTCCACTTT
>TRBV6-5|TRBJ2-2|.|13|.
CASTHEATGELFF
TGTGCCAGCACCCACGAGGCAACCGGGGAGCTGTTTTTT
>TRBV28|TRBJ2-7|.|12|few
CAGGRNSYEQYF
TGTGCCGGAGGGCGCAATTCCTACGAGCAGTACTTC
>TRBV14|TRBJ2-3|TRBD1|15|.
CASSQGQGARATQYF
TGTGCCAGCAGCCAAGGACAGGGGGCAAGGGCTACGCAGTATTTT
>TRBV30|TRBJ2-7|.|13|.
CAWSVNRIYEQYF
TGTGCCTGGAGTGTAAACAGAATCTACGAGCAGTACTTC
>TRBV25-1|TRBJ1-4|.|13|few
CASSEWGLEKLFF
TGTGCCAGCAGTGAATGGGGTTTGGAAAAACTGTTTTTT
>TRBV30|TRBJ2-1|.|10|.
CAWGSPSQFF
TGTGCCTGGGGTTCACCGTCCCAGTTCTTC
>TRBV21-1|TRBJ2-6|.|13|once
CASTKSGANVLTF
TGTGCCAGCACCAAATCTGGGGCCAACGTCCTGACTTTC
>TRBV29-1|TRBJ1-1|.|13|.
CSVTGGRNTEAFF
TGCAGCGTTACAGGAGGGAGAAACACTGAAGCTTTCTTT
>TRBV7-9|TRBJ2-2|TRBD2|15|.
CASSRLAGYTGELFF
TGTGCCAGCAGCCGACTAGCGGGGTACACCGGGGAGCTGTTTTTT